The TCR beta chain under discussion was sequenced for a study of cytomegalovirus exposure and HLA in healthy donors. Points from the study as a whole: Specificity of three CMV-associated chains for CMV antigens was verified in vitro. The number of N-insertions in an Asian-associated ancestry cluster was reportedly below the approximately 600-donor mean in a later analysis.

This clone was observed once. The antigen is not known. V trimming: 6 bases; J trimming: 5 bases; junction bases outside the gene matches: 4. Germline V lookup: CDR1 LNHDA, CDR2 SQIVND (reference sequence). This CDR3 region has 13 residues. The study ran its PCR with 60 Vbeta and 13 Jbeta primers. The protocol was immunoSEQ multiplex PCR, while the TCRdb copy is restricted to in-frame clones and leaves out a portion. The table shows about 180,000 clones, with about 75% occurring only once. The chain uses TRBV19 and TRBJ1-1; 9 bases are a match to TRBD1. Material: PBMCs. The source is a female donor in good health and CMV-seronegative. The CDR3 bases are TGTGCCAGTAGAGGACAGGGGTATACTGAAGCTTTCTTT. Amino acids: CASRGQGYTEAFF.